The clone carrying this T cell receptor (beta chain) came up a few times. No antigen is known for it. CDR1 and CDR2 from the germline V gene are LGHNA and YNFKEQ. Trimming removed 1 base from V and 4 bases from J; junction bases left unmatched: 3. The CDR3 is 16 residues long. This record belongs to a study of T cells after yellow fever vaccination. Study-wide background: With SMART-Seq v4 Ultra Low Input, the fractions containing low cell numbers were prepared.

Study-wide results and caveats: The study found a weaker secondary response that peaked faster, day 5 versus 15. Among primary-vaccination clones, most reappeared after the booster, at almost 98% for CD4 and around 91% for CD8.

By 5'RACE template switching, TCR cDNA was produced, with a universal primer site and UMIs added in the process. TCRdb processed the 5' RACE reads anew with MiXCR; each CDR3 protein has one entry. The profile covers around 550,000 distinct CDR3 sequences, with less than 20% appearing a single time and 14% taken by the ten largest. The V call is TRBV4-2, the J call TRBJ2-1, with 11 bases identical to TRBD2. Sample: PBMCs, taken 15 days after the yellow fever booster vaccination. This clonotype was obtained from a man aged 25-45 years who received the YFV17D yellow fever vaccine. For the CDR3, the DNA is TGTGCCAGCAGCCAAGCGACTAGCGGGGTTTACAATGAGCAGTTCTTC. Its translation: CASSQATSGVYNEQFF.